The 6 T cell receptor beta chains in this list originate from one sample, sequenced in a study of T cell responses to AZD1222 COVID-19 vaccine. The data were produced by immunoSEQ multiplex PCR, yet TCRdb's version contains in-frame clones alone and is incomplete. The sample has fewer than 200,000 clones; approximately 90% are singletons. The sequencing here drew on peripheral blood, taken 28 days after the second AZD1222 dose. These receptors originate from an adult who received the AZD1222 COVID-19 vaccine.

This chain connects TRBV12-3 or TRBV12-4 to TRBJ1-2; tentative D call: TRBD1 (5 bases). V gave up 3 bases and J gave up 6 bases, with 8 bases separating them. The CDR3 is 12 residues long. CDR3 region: CASSFQGNGYTF. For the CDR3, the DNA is TGTGCCAGCAGTTTTCAGGGAAATGGCTACACCTTC.

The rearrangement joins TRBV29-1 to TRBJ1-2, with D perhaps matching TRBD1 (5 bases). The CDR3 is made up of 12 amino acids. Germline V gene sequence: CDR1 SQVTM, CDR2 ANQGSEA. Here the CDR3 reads CPQRGQNYGYTF. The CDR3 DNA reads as TGCCCGCAGCGGGGCCAGAACTATGGCTACACCTTC.

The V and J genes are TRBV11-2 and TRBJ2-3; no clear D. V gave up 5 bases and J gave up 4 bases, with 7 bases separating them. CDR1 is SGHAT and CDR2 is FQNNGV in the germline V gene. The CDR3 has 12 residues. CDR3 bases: TGTGCCAGCAGCCCTACCTCAGATACGCAGTATTTT. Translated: CASSPTSDTQYF.

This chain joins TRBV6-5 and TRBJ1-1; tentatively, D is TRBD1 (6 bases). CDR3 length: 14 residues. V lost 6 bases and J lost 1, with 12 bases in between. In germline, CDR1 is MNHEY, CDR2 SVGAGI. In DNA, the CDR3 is TGTGCCAGCAGAGATACAGGGACGAACACTGAAGCTTTCTTT. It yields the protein CASRDTGTNTEAFF.

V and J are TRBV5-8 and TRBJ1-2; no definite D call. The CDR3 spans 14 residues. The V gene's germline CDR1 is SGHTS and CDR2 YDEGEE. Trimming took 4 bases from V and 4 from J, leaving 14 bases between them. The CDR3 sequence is CASSVWASTYGYTF. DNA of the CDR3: TGTGCCAGCAGCGTGTGGGCGTCCACCTATGGCTACACCTTC.

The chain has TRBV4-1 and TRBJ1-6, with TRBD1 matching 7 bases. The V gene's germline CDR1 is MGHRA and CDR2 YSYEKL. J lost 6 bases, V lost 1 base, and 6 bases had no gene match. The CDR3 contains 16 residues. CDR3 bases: TGCGCCAGCAGCCAAGTTGGGCAGGGGGGTAATTCACCCCTCCACTTT. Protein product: CASSQVGQGGNSPLHF.